This TCR beta chain came from a study of blood T cell repertoires in COVID-19. Study overall: Sites across the United States, Italy and Spain contributed samples from acute and convalescent COVID-19. The cDNA or gDNA used as material had been derived from T cells, B-cell-depleted T cells, or PBMCs.

This table comes from immunoSEQ multiplex PCR, and its TCRdb copy is limited to in-frame clones, with some not included. The data hold fewer than 100,000 clones, with around 79% observed a single time. The V and J ends lost 5 bases and 6 bases respectively, with 14 bases between them. This CDR3 comprises 14 residues. Germline-derived CDR1 and CDR2 are SGHRS and YFSETQ. The source material was peripheral blood. The chain employs TRBV5-1 and TRBJ2-2, with D perhaps matching TRBD1 (7 bases). This TCR came from a human donor in a cohort sampled during active COVID-19. The CDR3 region is CASSLAGGSGELFF. Written as DNA, the CDR3 is TGCGCCAGCAGTCTCGCAGGGGGGTCCGGGGAGCTGTTTTTT.